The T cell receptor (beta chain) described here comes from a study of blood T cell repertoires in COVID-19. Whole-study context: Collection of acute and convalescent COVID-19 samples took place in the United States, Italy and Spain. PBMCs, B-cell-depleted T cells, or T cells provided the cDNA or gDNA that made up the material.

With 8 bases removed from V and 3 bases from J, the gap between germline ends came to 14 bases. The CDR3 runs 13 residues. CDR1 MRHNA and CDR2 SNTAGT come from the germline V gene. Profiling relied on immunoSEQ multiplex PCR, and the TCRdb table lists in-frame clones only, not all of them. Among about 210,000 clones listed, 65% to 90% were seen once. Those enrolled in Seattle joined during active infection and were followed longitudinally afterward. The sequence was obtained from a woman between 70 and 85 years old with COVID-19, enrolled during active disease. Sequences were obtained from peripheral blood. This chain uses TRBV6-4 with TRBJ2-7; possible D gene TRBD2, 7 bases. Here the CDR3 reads CASAGGGHYEQYF. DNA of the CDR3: TGTGCCAGCGCAGGCGGGGGACACTACGAGCAGTACTTC.